What follows is one T cell receptor beta chain and its context. The antigen is not known. The data belong to a study of cytomegalovirus exposure and HLA in healthy donors. Findings and limits, study-wide: According to a subsequent analysis, TCR clusters from the first cohort were inclined to appear together in the roughly 130 validation repertoires. According to the study, roughly 180 TCR beta chains were cytomegalovirus-associated. High specificity and sensitivity for cytomegalovirus status were reported for the classifier.

Here immunoSEQ multiplex PCR was the method, and the copy in TCRdb shows in-frame clones only, minus some. The sample lists 85,000 to 130,000 clones, roughly nine tenths occurring once. V was pared by 2 bases and J by 6 bases, with 7 bases between. Germline V gene data show CDR1 as MNHEY and CDR2 as SVGAGI. The CDR3 contains 13 residues. These donors were members of the approximately 120-subject validation cohort, a group separate from the approximately 620-subject first cohort. The specimen was PBMCs. The chain couples TRBV6-5 to TRBJ2-2; D is possibly TRBD2 (5 bases). The TCR originated in a woman aged 18-29 years in good health and CMV-seropositive. The CDR3 DNA reads TGTGCCAGCAGTTACACGGGGTCCGGGGAGCTGTTTTTT. It codes for CASSYTGSGELFF.